This TCR beta chain stems from a study of T-cell memory formation after mild COVID-19. This clonotype was seen just once. Its target is not known. Study-level findings and limits: Whereas later expanders leaned CD4+, clones contracting day 15 to 85 showed a balanced CD4/CD8 makeup.

From germline, CDR1 is SGHTA and CDR2 FQGNSA. Trimming took off 5 bases at V and 7 bases at J, with 15 bases between the two ends. This CDR3 is 14 amino acids long. One entry per CDR3 protein results from TCRdb running MiXCR on the 5' RACE reads. The sample holds hundreds of thousands of distinct CDR3 sequences; roughly 22% are singletons and the top ten take around 13%. Sequencing input: PBMCs or a T cell subset sorted from them (not recorded which). This chain links TRBV7-2 with TRBJ2-1; perhaps TRBD2 as D (5 bases). This clonotype originated in an adult woman who had mild COVID-19 (a few samples of this study predate the infection). Cell type and time point are not known. As DNA, the CDR3 is TGTGCCAGCAGCCCTGGACTGGGTTGGAATGAGCAGTTCTTC. It yields the protein CASSPGLGWNEQFF.